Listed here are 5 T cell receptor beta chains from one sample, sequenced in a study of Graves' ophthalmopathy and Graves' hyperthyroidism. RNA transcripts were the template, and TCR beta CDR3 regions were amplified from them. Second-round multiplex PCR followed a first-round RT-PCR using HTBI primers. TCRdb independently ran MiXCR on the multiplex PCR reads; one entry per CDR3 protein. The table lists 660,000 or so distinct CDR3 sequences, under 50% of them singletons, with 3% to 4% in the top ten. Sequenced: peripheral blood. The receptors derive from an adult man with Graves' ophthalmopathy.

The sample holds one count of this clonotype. The CDR3 DNA sequence: TGTGCCATCGCGGGGGGCGAGGGGAATCAGCCCCTCCACTTT. Encoded protein: CAIAGGEGNQPLHF. The chain links TRBV10-3 to TRBJ1-6; D perhaps matches TRBD1 (6 bases). The CDR3 is 14 amino acids. CDR1 is ENHRY, CDR2 SYGVKD, per germline. The V gene lost 8 bases and the J gene lost 13 bases, with 21 bases spanning the gap.

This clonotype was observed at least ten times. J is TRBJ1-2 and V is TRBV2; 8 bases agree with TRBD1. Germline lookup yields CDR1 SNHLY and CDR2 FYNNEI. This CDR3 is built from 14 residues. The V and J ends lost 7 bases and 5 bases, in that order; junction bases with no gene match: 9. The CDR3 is CASTTGQGLYGYTF. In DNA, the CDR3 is TGTGCCAGCACCACCGGACAGGGATTATATGGCTACACCTTC. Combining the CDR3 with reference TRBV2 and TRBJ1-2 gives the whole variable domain EPEVTQTPSHQVTQMGQEVILRCVPISNHLYFYWYRQILGQKVEFLVSFYNNEISEKSEIFDDQFSVERPDGSNFTLKIRSTKLEDSAMYFCASTTGQGLYGYTFGSGTRLTVV.

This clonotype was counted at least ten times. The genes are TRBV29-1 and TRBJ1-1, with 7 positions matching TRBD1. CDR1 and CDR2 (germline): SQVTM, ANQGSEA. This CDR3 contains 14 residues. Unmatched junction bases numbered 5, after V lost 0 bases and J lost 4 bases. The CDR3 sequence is CSVEDRGTGTEAFF. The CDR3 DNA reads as TGCAGCGTTGAAGACAGGGGGACGGGCACTGAAGCTTTCTTT.

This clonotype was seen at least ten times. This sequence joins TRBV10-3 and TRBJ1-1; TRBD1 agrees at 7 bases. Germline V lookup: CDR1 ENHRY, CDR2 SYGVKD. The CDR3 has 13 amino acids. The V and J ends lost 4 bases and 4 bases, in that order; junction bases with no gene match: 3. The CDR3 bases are TGTGCCATCAGTGGAAGGGGGCTCACTGAAGCTTTCTTT. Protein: CAISGRGLTEAFF.

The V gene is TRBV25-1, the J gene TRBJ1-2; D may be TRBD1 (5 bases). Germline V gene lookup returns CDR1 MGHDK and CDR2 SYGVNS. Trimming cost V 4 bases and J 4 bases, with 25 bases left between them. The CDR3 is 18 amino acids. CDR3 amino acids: CASSARDGAHKTAYGYTF. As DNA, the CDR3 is TGTGCCAGCAGTGCTAGAGATGGGGCGCACAAGACAGCCTATGGCTACACCTTC.